This TCR beta chain appears in the sequencing data of a study of T cell repertoires in cytomegalovirus infection. In the study overall: Alongside well-studied HLA-B-restricted CMV epitopes, recently identified HLA-C-restricted CMV epitopes were also used. Public signatures in TCR beta pointed to CMV infection and matching HLA type.

Study conclusions and caveats: Within the response measured ex vivo, HLA-C-restricted CMV-specific TCR beta clonotypes were dominant. CMV carriers having the relevant HLA were flagged by cumulative public TCR beta family frequency.

TCRdb ran MiXCR on the reads and lists one entry per CDR3 protein. The sample shows approximately 990,000 distinct CDR3 sequences, less than 40% of them seen only once. This clonotype was detected a few times. Its antigen is unknown. V was pared by 5 bases and J by 7 bases, with 15 bases between. The CDR3 extends over 14 amino acids. The V gene's germline CDR1 is LGHNA and CDR2 YNFKEQ. The sequence was obtained from a human donor in good health (CMV status not recorded). Some clones in this sample may be carry-over from other donors' samples. This chain joins TRBV4-2 and TRBJ2-1; D not resolved. Material: cultured CD8+ T cells from PBMCs, obtained from culture after CMV antigen stimulation. The CDR3 is CASSIRDLKNEQFF. In DNA form, the CDR3 reads TGTGCCAGCAGCATACGCGACCTTAAGAATGAGCAGTTCTTC.